This T cell receptor (beta chain) was retrieved from a study of beta chain features in type 1 diabetes. Study results and limitations: When cDNA is sequenced, cells with high TCR expression could be over-represented.

Expressed TCRB transcripts got sequenced, as all isolated RNA was reverse transcribed. For naive, central memory and regulatory T cell samples, reads averaged around 3.6 million. The repertoire was sequenced with immunoSEQ multiplex PCR; TCRdb's copy has only in-frame clones and lacks some. The sample contains about 900,000 clones, under 20% of which appear only once. This clone occurred a few times. Its antigen is as yet unknown. CDR3 length: 17 amino acids. Trimming removed 1 base at V and 4 bases at J, with 21 bases between. Looked up from germline, CDR1 is SGHRS and CDR2 is YFSETQ. This chain joins TRBV5-1 and TRBJ2-7, with D perhaps matching TRBD2 (6 bases). Sequences were obtained from naive CD4+ T cells from blood. This sequence originates from a woman aged 18-30 years in good health. CDR3 in DNA: TGCGCCAGCAGCTTGCTCTTAGGGACTGGGGTTCCTTACGAGCAGTACTTC. It encodes CASSLLLGTGVPYEQYF. Drawing the rest from reference TRBV5-1 and TRBJ2-7, the complete variable domain is KAGVTQTPRYLIKTRGQQVTLSCSPISGHRSVSWYQQTPGQGLQFLFEYFSETQRNKGNFPGRFSGRQFSNSRSEMNVSTLELGDSALYLCASSLLLGTGVPYEQYFGPGTRLTVT.